This TCR beta chain came from a study of graft-versus-host responses after intestinal transplantation. A remark on this clone: Its matching antigen is unknown. Other DNA variants within this sample encode the same CDR3.

CDR1 and CDR2 (germline): SGHTA, FQGTGA. The CDR3 totals 20 residues. V lost 2 bases to trimming and J lost 1 base; unmatched junction nucleotides: 13. Measured with immunoSEQ multiplex PCR; TCRdb has only the in-frame clones, and not every one. The table has about 130,000 clones, around 94% seen once. This TCR was recovered from a human donor who received an intestinal transplant. The chain has TRBV7-3 and TRBJ2-3, with 12 nucleotides matching TRBD2. Source: unstimulated CD4+ T cells sorted from spleen or lymph node cells, taken before intestinal transplant. In DNA, the CDR3 is TGTGCCAGCAGCTTAGGCGTGCGGACTAGCGGGGTTGAAGGCACAGATACGCAGTATTTT. This translates into CASSLGVRTSGVEGTDTQYF.